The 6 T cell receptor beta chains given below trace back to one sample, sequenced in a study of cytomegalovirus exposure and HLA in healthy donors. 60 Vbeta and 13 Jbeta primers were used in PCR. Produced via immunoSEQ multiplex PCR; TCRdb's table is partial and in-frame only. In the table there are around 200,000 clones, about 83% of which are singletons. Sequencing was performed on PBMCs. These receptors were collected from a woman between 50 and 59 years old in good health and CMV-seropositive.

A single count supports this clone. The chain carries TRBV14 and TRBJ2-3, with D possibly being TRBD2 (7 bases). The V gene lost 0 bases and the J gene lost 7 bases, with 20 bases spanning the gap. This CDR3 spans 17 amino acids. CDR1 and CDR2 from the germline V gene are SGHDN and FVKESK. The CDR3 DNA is TGTGCCAGCAGCCAAGATATAGGGGGGGGGCATGCGAATACGCAGTATTTT. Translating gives CASSQDIGGGHANTQYF.

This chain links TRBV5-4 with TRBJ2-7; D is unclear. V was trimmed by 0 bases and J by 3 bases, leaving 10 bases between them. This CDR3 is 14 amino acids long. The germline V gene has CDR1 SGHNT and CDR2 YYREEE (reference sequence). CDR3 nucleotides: TGTGCCAGCAGCTTGGTACCTAATAGCTACGAGCAGTACTTC. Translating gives CASSLVPNSYEQYF.

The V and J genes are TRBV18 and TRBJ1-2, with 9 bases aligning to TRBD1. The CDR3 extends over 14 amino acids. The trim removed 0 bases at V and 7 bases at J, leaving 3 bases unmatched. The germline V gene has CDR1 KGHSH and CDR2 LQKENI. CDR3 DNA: TGTGCCAGCTCACCACCGGGGGACAGGGCTGGCTACACCTTC. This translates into CASSPPGDRAGYTF.

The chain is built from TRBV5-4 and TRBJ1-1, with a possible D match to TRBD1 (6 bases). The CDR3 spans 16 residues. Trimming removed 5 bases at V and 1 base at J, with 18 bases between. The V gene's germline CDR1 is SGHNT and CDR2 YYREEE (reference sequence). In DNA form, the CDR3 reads TGTGCCAGCAGTCCGGGGGGACAATCCAAGAACACTGAAGCTTTCTTT. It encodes CASSPGGQSKNTEAFF.

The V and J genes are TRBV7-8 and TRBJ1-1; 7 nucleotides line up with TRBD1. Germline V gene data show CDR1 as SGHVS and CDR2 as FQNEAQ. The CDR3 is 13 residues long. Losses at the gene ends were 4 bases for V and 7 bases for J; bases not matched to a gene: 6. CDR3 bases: TGTGCCAGCAGCTCGACCCGACAGGGTGAAGCTTTCTTT. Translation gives CASSSTRQGEAFF.

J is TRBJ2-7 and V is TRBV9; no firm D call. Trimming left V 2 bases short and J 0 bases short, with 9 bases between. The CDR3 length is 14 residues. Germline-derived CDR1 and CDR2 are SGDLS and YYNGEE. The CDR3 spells CASSVSSSSYEQYF. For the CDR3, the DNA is TGTGCCAGCAGCGTTTCTTCCAGCTCCTACGAGCAGTACTTC.